A selection of T cell receptor beta chains follows, all from one sample in a study of OX40 agonist ivuxolimab in advanced cancers. Profiling relied on immunoSEQ multiplex PCR, and the TCRdb table lists in-frame clones only, not all of them. Here the sample spans over 55,000 clones, about 89% being singletons. The specimen was CD4+ or CD8+ T cells sorted from blood, collected in a trial of the OX40 agonist ivuxolimab. These receptors were taken from an adult with an advanced solid tumor such as melanoma, head and neck, liver or kidney cancer. The CDR3 runs from the conserved cysteine through the conserved F or W. D genes are given only for firm matches. Only part of the rows carry a size: once, few, many, or a class if the clone is expanded.

clone size,D gene,J gene,V gene,CDR3 protein,CDR3 DNA
-,TRBD1,TRBJ1-2,TRBV5-1,CASSLVGTGNGYTF,TGCGCCAGCAGCTTGGTAGGGACAGGGAATGGCTACACCTTC
once,-,TRBJ2-5,TRBV7-9,CASSLDSFQETQYF,TGTGCCAGCAGCTTAGATTCCTTCCAAGAGACCCAGTACTTC
-,TRBD2,TRBJ2-7,TRBV27,CASRFSGSYEQYF,TGTGCCAGCAGGTTTAGCGGGAGTTACGAGCAGTACTTC
-,-,TRBJ1-1,TRBV7-8,CASKRPGRSTEAFF,TGTGCCAGCAAAAGGCCCGGGCGCAGTACTGAAGCTTTCTTT
-,-,TRBJ2-4,TRBV9,CASSVQPGNIQYF,TGTGCCAGCAGCGTGCAGCCAGGAAACATTCAGTACTTC
once,TRBD2,TRBJ2-5,TRBV5-5,CASSPLRLAGGDGETQYF,TGTGCCAGCAGCCCCCTCCGGCTAGCGGGAGGGGATGGAGAGACCCAGTACTTC
-,-,TRBJ2-3,TRBV19,CASIPLRTGSTYTDTQYF,TGTGCCAGTATCCCGCTCCGAACAGGGTCTACCTACACAGATACGCAGTATTTT
-,TRBD1,TRBJ2-5,TRBV29-1,CSARTGGGETQYF,TGCAGCGCAAGGACAGGGGGCGGGGAGACCCAGTACTTC
-,-,TRBJ2-1,TRBV28,CASRPTARNEQFF,TGTGCCAGCAGACCAACCGCCCGGAATGAGCAGTTCTTC
-,-,TRBJ2-3,TRBV6-1,CASTRRGRDTQYF,TGTGCCAGCACTCGAAGGGGGAGGGATACGCAGTATTTT
-,-,TRBJ2-3,TRBV28,CASSFRTASYTQYF,TGTGCCAGCAGTTTCAGGACAGCATCGTATACGCAGTATTTT
once,-,TRBJ2-3,TRBV20-1,CSASEGDTQYF,TGCAGTGCTAGCGAGGGGGATACGCAGTATTTT
-,TRBD1,TRBJ1-2,TRBV28,CASSPRDRGAYGYTF,TGTGCCAGCAGTCCCCGGGACAGGGGAGCCTATGGCTACACCTTC
-,-,TRBJ2-3,TRBV11-2,CASSLRFASGTDTQYF,TGTGCCAGCAGCTTACGGTTTGCCAGCGGCACAGATACGCAGTATTTT
once,TRBD2,TRBJ2-1,TRBV5-4,CASSSGTSAYNEQFF,TGTGCCAGCAGCTCCGGGACTAGCGCTTACAATGAGCAGTTCTTC
-,-,TRBJ2-3,TRBV5-6,CASSTTGFTDTQYF,TGTGCCAGCAGCACAACCGGTTTCACAGATACGCAGTATTTT
-,-,TRBJ2-5,TRBV7-6,CASSPGVGLETQYF,TGTGCCAGCAGCCCGGGAGTAGGTCTTGAGACCCAGTACTTC
-,-,TRBJ2-7,TRBV2,CASGLYPSYEQYF,TGTGCCAGCGGGTTATACCCCTCCTACGAGCAGTACTTC
few,-,TRBJ2-6,TRBV30,CAWRISGANVLTF,TGTGCCTGGAGAATCTCTGGGGCCAACGTCCTGACTTTC
-,TRBD1,TRBJ2-7,TRBV7-2,CASSWGQGSAYEQYF,TGTGCCAGCAGCTGGGGACAGGGGAGCGCCTACGAGCAGTACTTC
-,-,TRBJ2-5,TRBV11-2,CASSLDGRGGETQYF,TGTGCCAGCAGCTTAGACGGGAGAGGGGGAGAGACCCAGTACTTC